This TCR beta chain came from a study of control samples from healthy donors and cancer patients. This table comes from immunoSEQ multiplex PCR, and its TCRdb copy is limited to in-frame clones, with some not included. Altogether roughly 43,000 clones are present, around 87% being singletons, with the ten largest covering roughly 10%. Material for sequencing was PBMCs. The receptor's source is a woman between 55 and 75 years old with lung cancer.

The CDR3 bases are TGTGCCAGCAGCGTAGGAGACGGAAGCTCCTACGAGCAGTACTTC. Translating it yields CASSVGDGSSYEQYF. J is TRBJ2-7 and V is TRBV9; D is ambiguous. CDR3 length: 15 amino acids. Germline V lookup: CDR1 SGDLS, CDR2 YYNGEE. V was shortened by 0 bases and J by 0 bases, with 10 bases between the two germline ends.